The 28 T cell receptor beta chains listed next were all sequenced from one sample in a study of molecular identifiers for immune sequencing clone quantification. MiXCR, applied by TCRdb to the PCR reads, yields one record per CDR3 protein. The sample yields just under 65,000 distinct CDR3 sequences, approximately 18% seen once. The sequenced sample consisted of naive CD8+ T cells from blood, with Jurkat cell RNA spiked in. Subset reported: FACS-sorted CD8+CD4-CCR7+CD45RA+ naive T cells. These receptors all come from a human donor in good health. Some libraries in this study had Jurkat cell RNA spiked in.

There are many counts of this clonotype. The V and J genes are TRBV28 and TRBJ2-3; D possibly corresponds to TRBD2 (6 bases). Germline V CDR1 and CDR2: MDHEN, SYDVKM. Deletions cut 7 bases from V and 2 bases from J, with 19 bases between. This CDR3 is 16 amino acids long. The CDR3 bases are TGTGCCAGCACCCGGGAGAGTTCGGGGTCCACAGATACGCAGTATTTT. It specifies CASTRESSGSTDTQYF.

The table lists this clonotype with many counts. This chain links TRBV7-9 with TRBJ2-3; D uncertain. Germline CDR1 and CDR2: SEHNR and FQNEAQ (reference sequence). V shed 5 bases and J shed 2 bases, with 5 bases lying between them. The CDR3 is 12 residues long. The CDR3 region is CASSLLTDTQYF. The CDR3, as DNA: TGTGCCAGCAGCCTCCTCACAGATACGCAGTATTTT.

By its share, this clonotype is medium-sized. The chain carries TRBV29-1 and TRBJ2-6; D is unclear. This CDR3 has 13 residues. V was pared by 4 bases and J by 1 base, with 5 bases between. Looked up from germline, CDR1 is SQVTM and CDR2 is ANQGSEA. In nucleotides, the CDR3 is TGCAGCGTTGCGAGATCTGGGGCCAACGTCCTGACTTTC. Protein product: CSVARSGANVLTF.

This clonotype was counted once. DNA of the CDR3: TGTGCCAGCAGCTTTGGGCAGGGGAATTCCCTTGACGAGCAGTACTTC. This translates into CASSFGQGNSLDEQYF. The chain has TRBV11-2 and TRBJ2-7, with a tentative D call TRBD1 (6 bases). Germline V gives CDR1 SGHAT, CDR2 FQNNGV. The CDR3 contains 16 residues. V was trimmed by 3 bases and J by 5 bases, leaving 20 bases between them.

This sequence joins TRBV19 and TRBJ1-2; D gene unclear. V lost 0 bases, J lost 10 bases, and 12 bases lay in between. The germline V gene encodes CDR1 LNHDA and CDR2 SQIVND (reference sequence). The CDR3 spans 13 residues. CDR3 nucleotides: TGTGCCAGTAGTATAGATCCGTCCGGGGACTACACCTTC. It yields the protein CASSIDPSGDYTF.

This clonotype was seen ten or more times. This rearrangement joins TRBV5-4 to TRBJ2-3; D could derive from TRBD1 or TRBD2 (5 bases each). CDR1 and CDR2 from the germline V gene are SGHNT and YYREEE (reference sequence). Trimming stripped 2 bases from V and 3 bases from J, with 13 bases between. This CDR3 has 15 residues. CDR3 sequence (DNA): TGTGCCAGCAGCTTAGGGGCCCCGGGGACAGATACGCAGTATTTT. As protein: CASSLGAPGTDTQYF.

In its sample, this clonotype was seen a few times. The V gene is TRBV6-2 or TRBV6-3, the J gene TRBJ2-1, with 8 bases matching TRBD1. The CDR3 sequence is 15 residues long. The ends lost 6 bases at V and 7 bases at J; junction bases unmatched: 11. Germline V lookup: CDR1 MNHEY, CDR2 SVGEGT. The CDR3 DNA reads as TGTGCCAGCAGAGTAGCAGGGGGCATCTGGAATGAGCAGTTCTTC. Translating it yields CASRVAGGIWNEQFF.

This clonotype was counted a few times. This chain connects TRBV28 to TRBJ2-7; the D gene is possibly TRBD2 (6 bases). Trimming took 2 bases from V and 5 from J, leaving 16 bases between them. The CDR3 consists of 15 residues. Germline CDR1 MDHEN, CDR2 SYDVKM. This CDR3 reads CASSLLLGGRHEQYF. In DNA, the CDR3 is TGTGCCAGCAGTTTACTCCTCGGGGGTAGGCACGAGCAGTACTTC. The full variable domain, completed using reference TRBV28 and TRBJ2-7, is DVKVTQSSRYLVKRTGEKVFLECVQDMDHENMFWYRQDPGLGLRLIYFSYDVKMKEKGDIPEGYSVSREKKERFSLILESASTNQTSMYLCASSLLLGGRHEQYFGPGTRLTVT.

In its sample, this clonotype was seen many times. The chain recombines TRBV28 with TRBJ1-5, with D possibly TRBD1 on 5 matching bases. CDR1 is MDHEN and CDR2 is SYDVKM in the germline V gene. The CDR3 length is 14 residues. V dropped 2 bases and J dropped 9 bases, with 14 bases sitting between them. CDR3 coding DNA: TGTGCCAGCAGTTTACCCGACAGTTCATGGCCCCAGCATTTT. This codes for CASSLPDSSWPQHF.

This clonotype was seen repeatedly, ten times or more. CDR3 loop: CASSREETQYF. As DNA, the CDR3 is TGTGCCAGCAGCCGGGAAGAGACCCAGTACTTC. The chain couples TRBV3-1 to TRBJ2-5; D is unclear. With 4 bases removed from V and 3 bases from J, the gap between germline ends came to 3 bases. There are 11 residues in the CDR3. CDR1 is LGHDT and CDR2 is YNNKEL in the germline V gene (reference sequence).

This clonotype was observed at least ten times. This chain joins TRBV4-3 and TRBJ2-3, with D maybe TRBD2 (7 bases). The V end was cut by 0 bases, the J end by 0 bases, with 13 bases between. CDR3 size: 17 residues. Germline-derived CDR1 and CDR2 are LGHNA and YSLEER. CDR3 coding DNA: TGCGCCAGCAGCCAAGATCGGGGGGCCATTAGCACAGATACGCAGTATTTT. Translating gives CASSQDRGAISTDTQYF.

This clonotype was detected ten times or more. The CDR3 here is CASSEAGIDTQYF. CDR3 sequence (DNA): TGTGCCAGCAGTGAAGCGGGGATAGATACGCAGTATTTT. The V call is TRBV2, the J call TRBJ2-3; D is ambiguous. Germline CDR1 and CDR2: SNHLY and FYNNEI. CDR3 length equals 13 residues. Trimming left V 0 bases short and J 5 bases short, with 6 bases between. Full variable domain (rest looked up from reference TRBV2 and TRBJ2-3): EPEVTQTPSHQVTQMGQEVILRCVPISNHLYFYWYRQILGQKVEFLVSFYNNEISEKSEIFDDQFSVERPDGSNFTLKIRSTKLEDSAMYFCASSEAGIDTQYFGPGTRLTVL.

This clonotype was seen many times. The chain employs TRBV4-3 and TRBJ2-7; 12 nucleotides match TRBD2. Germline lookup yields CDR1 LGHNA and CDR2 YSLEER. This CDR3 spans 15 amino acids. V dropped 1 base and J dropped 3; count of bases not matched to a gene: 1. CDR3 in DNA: TGCGCCAGCAGCCAAGGGGGACTAGCGGGCTACGAGCAGTACTTC. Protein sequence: CASSQGGLAGYEQYF.

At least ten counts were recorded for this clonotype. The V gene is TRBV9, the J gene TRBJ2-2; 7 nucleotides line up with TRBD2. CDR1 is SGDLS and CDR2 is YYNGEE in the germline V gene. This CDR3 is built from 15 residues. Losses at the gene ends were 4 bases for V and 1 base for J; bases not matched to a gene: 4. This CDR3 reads CASSPASGNTGELFF. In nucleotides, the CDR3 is TGTGCCAGCAGCCCCGCTAGCGGGAACACCGGGGAGCTGTTTTTT.

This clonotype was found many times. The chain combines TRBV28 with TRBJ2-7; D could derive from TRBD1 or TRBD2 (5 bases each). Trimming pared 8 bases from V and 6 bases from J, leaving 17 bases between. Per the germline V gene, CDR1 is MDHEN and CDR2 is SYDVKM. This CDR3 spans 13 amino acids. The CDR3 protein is CASEGTGPPEQYF. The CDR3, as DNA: TGTGCCAGCGAAGGGACCGGGCCCCCCGAGCAGTACTTC.

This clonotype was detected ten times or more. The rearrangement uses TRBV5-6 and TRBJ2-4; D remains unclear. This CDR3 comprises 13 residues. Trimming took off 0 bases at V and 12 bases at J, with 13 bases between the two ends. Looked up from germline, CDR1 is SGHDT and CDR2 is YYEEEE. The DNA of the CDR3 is TGTGCCAGCAGCTTGGGCCCCCCGTGGCATCAGTACTTC. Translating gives CASSLGPPWHQYF.

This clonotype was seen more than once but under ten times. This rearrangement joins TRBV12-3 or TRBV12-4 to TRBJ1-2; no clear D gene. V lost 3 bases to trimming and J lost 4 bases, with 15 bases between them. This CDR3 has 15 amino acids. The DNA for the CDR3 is TGTGCCAGCAGTTTGGGCGCGGGCCTTCTCTATGGCTACACCTTC. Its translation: CASSLGAGLLYGYTF.

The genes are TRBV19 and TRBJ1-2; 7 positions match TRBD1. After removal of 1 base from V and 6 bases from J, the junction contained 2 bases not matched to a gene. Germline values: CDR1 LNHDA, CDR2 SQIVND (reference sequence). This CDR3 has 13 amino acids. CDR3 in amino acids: CASSIGRGHGYTF. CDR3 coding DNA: TGTGCCAGTAGTATAGGGAGGGGGCATGGCTACACCTTC.

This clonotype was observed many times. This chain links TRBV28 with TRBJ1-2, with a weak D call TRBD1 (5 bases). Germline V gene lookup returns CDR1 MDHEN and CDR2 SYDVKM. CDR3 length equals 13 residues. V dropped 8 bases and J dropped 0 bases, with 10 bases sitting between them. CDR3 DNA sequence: TGTGCCAGCGGGGCCACCGCTAACTATGGCTACACCTTC. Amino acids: CASGATANYGYTF.

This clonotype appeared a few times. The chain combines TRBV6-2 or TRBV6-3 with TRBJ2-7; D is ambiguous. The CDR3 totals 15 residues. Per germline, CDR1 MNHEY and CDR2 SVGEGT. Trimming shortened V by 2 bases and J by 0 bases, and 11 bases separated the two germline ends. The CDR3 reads CASSYRISSSYEQYF. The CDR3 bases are TGTGCCAGCAGTTACCGCATTTCAAGCTCCTACGAGCAGTACTTC.

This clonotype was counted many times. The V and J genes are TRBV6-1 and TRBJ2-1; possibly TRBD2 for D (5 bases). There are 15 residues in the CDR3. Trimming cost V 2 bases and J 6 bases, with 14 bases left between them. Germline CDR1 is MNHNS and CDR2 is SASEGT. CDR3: CASSEHLAKGNEQFF. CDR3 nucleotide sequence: TGTGCCAGCAGTGAACATCTAGCTAAGGGCAATGAGCAGTTCTTC.

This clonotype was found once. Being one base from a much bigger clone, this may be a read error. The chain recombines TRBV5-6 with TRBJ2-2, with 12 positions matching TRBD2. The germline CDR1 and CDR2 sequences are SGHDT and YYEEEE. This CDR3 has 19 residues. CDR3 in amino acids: CASSPRGLAGGLNTGELVF. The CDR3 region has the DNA TGTGCCAGCAGCCCCCGGGGGCTAGCGGGAGGGTTGAACACCGGGGAGCTGGTTTTT.

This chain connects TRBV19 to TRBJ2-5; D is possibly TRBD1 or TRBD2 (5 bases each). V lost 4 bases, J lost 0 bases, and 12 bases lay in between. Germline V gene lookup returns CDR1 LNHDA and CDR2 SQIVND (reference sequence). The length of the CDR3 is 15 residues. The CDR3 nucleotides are TGTGCCAGTAGTAGATACGGGGCGGACCAAGAGACCCAGTACTTC. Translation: CASSRYGADQETQYF.

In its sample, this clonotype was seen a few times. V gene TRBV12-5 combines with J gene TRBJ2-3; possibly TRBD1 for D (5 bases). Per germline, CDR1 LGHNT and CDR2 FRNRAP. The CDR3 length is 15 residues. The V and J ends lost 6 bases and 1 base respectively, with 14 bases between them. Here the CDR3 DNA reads TGTGCTAGTGGCCAGGGCCAAGGCGGCACAGATACGCAGTATTTT. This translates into CASGQGQGGTDTQYF.

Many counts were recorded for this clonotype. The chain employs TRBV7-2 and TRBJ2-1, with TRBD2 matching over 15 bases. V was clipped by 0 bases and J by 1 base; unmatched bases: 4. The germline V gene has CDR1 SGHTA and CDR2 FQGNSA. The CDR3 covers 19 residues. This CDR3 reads CASSLAAGLAGGSYNEQFF. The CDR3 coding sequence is TGTGCCAGCAGCTTAGCGGCGGGACTAGCGGGAGGATCCTACAATGAGCAGTTCTTC.

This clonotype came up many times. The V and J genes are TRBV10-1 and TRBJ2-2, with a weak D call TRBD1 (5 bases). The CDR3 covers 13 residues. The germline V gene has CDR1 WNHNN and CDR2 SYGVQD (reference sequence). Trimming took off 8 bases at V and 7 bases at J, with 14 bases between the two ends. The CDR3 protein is CASCQQGNGELFF. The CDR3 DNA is TGCGCCAGCTGTCAGCAGGGAAACGGGGAGCTGTTTTTT.

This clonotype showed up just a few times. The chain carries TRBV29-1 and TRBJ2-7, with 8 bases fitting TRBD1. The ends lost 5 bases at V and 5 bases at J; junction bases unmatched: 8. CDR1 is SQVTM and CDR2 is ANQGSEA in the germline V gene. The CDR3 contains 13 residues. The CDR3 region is CSVWDRWSNEQYF. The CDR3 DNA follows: TGCAGCGTTTGGGACAGGTGGTCCAACGAGCAGTACTTC.

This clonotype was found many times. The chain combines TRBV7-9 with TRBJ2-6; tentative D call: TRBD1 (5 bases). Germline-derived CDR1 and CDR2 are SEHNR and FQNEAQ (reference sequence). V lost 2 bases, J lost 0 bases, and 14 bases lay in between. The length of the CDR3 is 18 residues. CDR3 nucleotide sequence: TGTGCCAGCAGCTTAATAGGGGCAGGCTACTCTGGGGCCAACGTCCTGACTTTC. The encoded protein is CASSLIGAGYSGANVLTF.